These T cell receptor beta chains were read from a single sample in a study. TCRdb reprocessed the RT-PCR reads via MiXCR and lists one record per CDR3 protein. The sample carries about 680,000 distinct CDR3 sequences, around 14% recorded once. The sample taken for sequencing was memory CD4+ T cells from blood. Source of these receptors: a female donor in good health, serving as a healthy control. CDR3s include the opening cysteine and the closing phenylalanine or tryptophan. A D gene is named only where the DNA matches it firmly. The size entry is marked missing in some rows and otherwise reads once, few, many or a size class.

J,D,size,V,DNA,CDR3
TRBJ2-7,.,many,TRBV6-5,TGTGCCAGCTCGAGGGGCAGAGGCTACGAGCAGTACTTC,CASSRGRGYEQYF
TRBJ1-2,TRBD1,few,TRBV5-6,TGTGCCAGCCTACAACAGGGGACGGGCTACACCTTC,CASLQQGTGYTF
TRBJ2-2,TRBD2,many,TRBV5-1,TGCGCCAGCACCCGAAGGGAAGCGGGAACCGGGGAGCTGTTTTTT,CASTRREAGTGELFF
TRBJ1-1,.,few,TRBV5-1,TGCGCCAGCAGAGGGGTTCCTAGTAAGAACACTGAAGCTTTCTTT,CASRGVPSKNTEAFF
TRBJ1-1,.,.,TRBV10-3,TGTGCCATCAGGACAAGAGCAGAAGCTTTCTTT,CAIRTRAEAFF
TRBJ1-1,.,.,TRBV7-3,TGTGCCAGCAGCCACGAAGGACTCCCTGAGAGAGCTTTCTTT,CASSHEGLPERAFF
TRBJ2-7,.,many,TRBV11-2,TGTGCCAGCAGCTTAGGGGTCTTCTCCTACGAGCAGTACTTC,CASSLGVFSYEQYF
TRBJ2-3,.,.,TRBV6-1,TGTGCCAGCAGTGAATCGGTGGCAAGCACAGATACGCAGTATTTT,CASSESVASTDTQYF
TRBJ2-3,.,.,TRBV5-1,TGCGCCAGCAGCTCATCTACAACCCCGAAAGCAGATACGCAGTATTTT,CASSSSTTPKADTQYF
TRBJ1-1,TRBD1,few,TRBV18,TGTGCCAGCTCACCTCGCGGGGACAGGGTGATAAGAAACACTGAAGCTTTCTTT,CASSPRGDRVIRNTEAFF
TRBJ2-3,TRBD2,few,TRBV7-9,TGTGCCAGCAGCGGCGGACTAGCGGGAGGAGGAGGGGAGCAGTATTTT,CASSGGLAGGGGEQYF
TRBJ1-4,.,few,TRBV20-1,TGCAGTGCTCGGGGGATTAATGAAAAACTGTTTTTT,CSARGINEKLFF
TRBJ2-1,.,few,TRBV4-2,TGTGCCAGCAGCCAAGATCTGGGTTTCTACAATGAGCAGTTCTTC,CASSQDLGFYNEQFF
TRBJ2-5,.,.,TRBV28,TGTGCCAGCAGTTTTAATCAGGGGAGAGAGACCCAGTACTTC,CASSFNQGRETQYF
TRBJ1-4,.,.,TRBV30,TGTGCCTGGAGTTGGAAGGGAGCTAATGAAAAACTGTTTTTT,CAWSWKGANEKLFF
TRBJ2-7,TRBD2,.,TRBV20-1,TGCAGTGCTTATATCGGGACTAGCGGATTCTACGAGCAGTACTTC,CSAYIGTSGFYEQYF
TRBJ1-1,.,many,TRBV20-1,TGCAGTGCTAGAGACCGCACCAGGATAGGCACTGAAGCTTTCTTT,CSARDRTRIGTEAFF
TRBJ2-1,.,many,TRBV12-3/TRBV12-4,TGTGCCAGCAGGTATCCCCCCTGGGACCATTGCAATGAGCAGTTCTTC,CASRYPPWDHCNEQFF
TRBJ2-5,TRBD1,many,TRBV11-1,TGTGCCAGCAGCCAATCAACAGGGGAAGAGACCCAGTACTTC,CASSQSTGEETQYF
TRBJ2-3,TRBD2,few,TRBV6-1,TGTGCCAGCAGTGGTCGACTAGCGGGGGCCCCCCACACAGATACGCAGTATTTT,CASSGRLAGAPHTDTQYF
TRBJ2-1,TRBD2,.,TRBV5-1,TGCGCCAGCAGCTTGGGTGAGACTAGCGGTTATAATGAGCAGTTCTTC,CASSLGETSGYNEQFF
TRBJ2-5,.,.,TRBV3-1,TGTGCCAGCAGCCAAGCTCATACTCACGAGACCCAGTACTTC,CASSQAHTHETQYF
TRBJ2-7,.,many,TRBV6-6,TGTGCCAGCAGCGGACCGTACGAGCAGTACTTC,CASSGPYEQYF
TRBJ1-1,.,many,TRBV4-3,TGCGCCAGCAGCCTTGAGGCAGGGGACACTGAAGCTTTCTTT,CASSLEAGDTEAFF
TRBJ2-5,.,.,TRBV14,TGTGCCAGCAGCCACCAGGGTTTGGCGACCCAGTACTTC,CASSHQGLATQYF
TRBJ1-2,.,many,TRBV9,TGTGCCAGCAGCGTAGAACAGGGTGTGGGCTACACCTTC,CASSVEQGVGYTF
TRBJ2-3,TRBD2,many,TRBV5-1,TGCGCCAGCAGCTTGGTCGGCGGGAGGAGGGCCGATACGCAGTATTTT,CASSLVGGRRADTQYF
TRBJ2-1,TRBD1,few,TRBV20-1,TGCAGTGCTTTGACAGGGAAATCCTACAATGAGCAGTTCTTC,CSALTGKSYNEQFF
TRBJ2-7,TRBD1,.,TRBV28,TGTGCCAGCAGTGGGACAGACGTCTACGAGCAGTACTTC,CASSGTDVYEQYF
TRBJ2-4,.,many,TRBV12-3/TRBV12-4,TGTGCCACCTCAACAGGGTCGGGCATTCAGTACTTC,CATSTGSGIQYF
TRBJ2-5,TRBD1,.,TRBV5-1,TGCGCCAGCAGCGCCCGGGACAGGGGGAAAGAGACCCAGTACTTC,CASSARDRGKETQYF
TRBJ2-1,TRBD2,few,TRBV11-3,TGTGCCAGCAGCTTAGCGGGAGGTAGATATGAGCAGTTCTTC,CASSLAGGRYEQFF
TRBJ2-3,.,many,TRBV18,TGCGCCAGCAGCCAAGGCACAGATACGCAGTATTTT,CASSQGTDTQYF